The 31 T cell receptor beta chains listed next were all sequenced from one sample in a study of T cell responses to AZD1222 COVID-19 vaccine (dated by TCRdb to the early 2020s). Libraries were made using the immunoSEQ multiplex PCR assay. As stored in TCRdb, this immuneACCESS dataset retains in-frame rearrangements with V and J assigned. A fraction of the clones does not appear; measured against another copy, unresolved V genes explain less than half of the discrepancy, and the remainder lacks a known reason. This sample comprises about 120,000 clones, 70% to 90% of them detected only once. The ten top clones hold about 10% of the sample. Per the publication, the time point label means: baseline before first vaccination. The starting material was peripheral blood, obtained on day 0 of AZD1222 vaccination. The source of these receptors is an adult in good health.

This CDR3 is CATSDPNQPQHF. Here the CDR3 DNA reads TGTGCCACCAGTGACCCTAATCAGCCCCAGCATTTT. The chain is built from TRBV24-1 and TRBJ1-5; D is undetermined. V lost 4 bases and J lost 4, with 4 bases in between. The CDR3 loop spans 12 amino acids. Germline CDR1 and CDR2: KGHDR and SFDVKD.

The chain is built from TRBV12-3 or TRBV12-4 and TRBJ2-1, with a possible D match to TRBD2 (6 bases). V lost 3 bases and J lost 9, with 12 bases in between. CDR3 size: 13 residues. The CDR3 protein is CASSLGPGGEQFF. The CDR3 coding sequence is TGTGCCAGCAGTTTGGGCCCCGGGGGTGAGCAGTTCTTC.

This clone was counted a few times. CDR3 region: CASSYWAVRGEQYF. CDR3 coding DNA: TGTGCCAGCAGTTACTGGGCCGTTCGCGGCGAGCAGTACTTC. This chain joins TRBV6-2 or TRBV6-3 and TRBJ2-7; D is unresolved. Germline V gene data show CDR1 as MNHEY and CDR2 as SVGEGT. The V gene lost 1 base and the J gene lost 6 bases, with 13 bases spanning the gap. The CDR3 consists of 14 residues.

The chain recombines TRBV18 with TRBJ2-2; D might be TRBD1 (6 bases). The V end was cut by 5 bases, the J end by 3 bases, with 13 bases between. CDR1 and CDR2 from the germline V gene are KGHSH and LQKENI. The CDR3 is made up of 15 amino acids. CDR3 amino acids: CASSSTGSYTGELFF. CDR3 DNA sequence: TGTGCCAGCTCATCCACAGGGTCGTACACCGGGGAGCTGTTTTTT.

The rearrangement uses TRBV19 and TRBJ2-3, with D perhaps assigned TRBD1 or TRBD2 (5 bases each). This CDR3 is built from 14 residues. The germline V and J ends were trimmed by 8 bases and 3 bases, with 15 bases remaining between them. Germline assignment: CDR1 LNHDA and CDR2 SQIVND (reference sequence). The CDR3 DNA sequence: TGTGCCAGTGGCCGGGACGCCGGAACAGATACGCAGTATTTT. This codes for CASGRDAGTDTQYF.

The chain employs TRBV5-1 and TRBJ2-6; 10 positions agree with TRBD1. The trim removed 0 bases at V and 5 bases at J, leaving 5 bases unmatched. This CDR3 is built from 17 residues. Germline-derived CDR1 and CDR2 are SGHRS and YFSETQ. The CDR3 coding sequence is TGCGCCAGCAGCTTGGGGCCGACAGGGGGCAGGGCCAACGTCCTGACTTTC. Protein product: CASSLGPTGGRANVLTF.

The rearrangement joins TRBV24-1 to TRBJ1-1; TRBD1 matches 8 bases. V gave up 4 bases and J gave up 3 bases; unmatched junction bases: 6. The CDR3 has 15 amino acids. CDR1 and CDR2 from the germline V gene are KGHDR and SFDVKD. In DNA form, the CDR3 reads TGTGCCACCAGTGACCCCGGACAGGGTGACACTGAAGCTTTCTTT. Translated, it gives CATSDPGQGDTEAFF.

The chain uses TRBV21-1 and TRBJ1-2; the table gives TRBD1 as D, unverified against the DNA. TRBV21-1 is a documented pseudogene. The CDR3 covers 14 residues. CDR3 nucleotides: TGTGCCAGCAGCAAACCTGACAGGAGCTATGGCTACACCTTC. It codes for CASSKPDRSYGYTF.

The genes are TRBV5-6 and TRBJ1-1; D is possibly TRBD1 (5 bases). The germline CDR1 and CDR2 sequences are SGHDT and YYEEEE. The CDR3 is made up of 14 amino acids. Between the trimmed V and J ends, which lost 5 bases and 1 base, there was a span of 12 bases. Written as DNA, the CDR3 is TGTGCCAGCAGGCAGGGACCGAGGAACACTGAAGCTTTCTTT. It yields the protein CASRQGPRNTEAFF.

The chain has TRBV4-1 and TRBJ1-3; D gene ambiguous. Germline CDR1 reads MGHRA; CDR2 reads YSYEKL. CDR3 length equals 17 residues. Trimming took 4 bases from V and 0 from J, leaving 16 bases between them. This chain's CDR3 is CASSPTATPRSGNTIYF. In DNA, the CDR3 is TGCGCCAGCAGCCCAACCGCGACACCCCGCTCTGGAAACACCATATATTTT.

This rearrangement joins TRBV2 to TRBJ1-4; unclear D gene. The V gene's germline CDR1 is SNHLY and CDR2 FYNNEI. The V and J ends lost 2 bases and 9 bases respectively, with 13 bases between them. CDR3 length equals 14 residues. The CDR3 region has the DNA TGTGCCAGCAGTGAAAGAGGCCCGGAGAAAAAACTGTTTTTT. This codes for CASSERGPEKKLFF.

This chain joins TRBV19 and TRBJ1-3, with D hard to call. Trimming took 5 bases from V and 7 from J, leaving 15 bases between them. Germline CDR1 reads LNHDA; CDR2 reads SQIVND (reference sequence). The CDR3 contains 14 residues. The CDR3 sequence is CASSPPGVRNTIYF. The CDR3 region has the DNA TGTGCCAGTAGTCCGCCCGGGGTTCGTAACACCATATATTTT.

V is TRBV2 and J is TRBJ2-5; D gene uncertain. With 1 base removed from V and 4 bases from J, the gap between germline ends came to 7 bases. The CDR3 contains 13 residues. Per the germline V gene, CDR1 is SNHLY and CDR2 is FYNNEI. DNA for the CDR3: TGTGCCAGCAGTGAAGAGGTGGGAGAGACCCAGTACTTC. Encoded protein: CASSEEVGETQYF. Looking up the rest from reference TRBV2 and TRBJ2-5 gives the full variable domain: EPEVTQTPSHQVTQMGQEVILRCVPISNHLYFYWYRQILGQKVEFLVSFYNNEISEKSEIFDDQFSVERPDGSNFTLKIRSTKLEDSAMYFCASSEEVGETQYFGPGTRLLVL.

This clone was detected only once. CDR3 DNA: TGTGCCAGCAGCCCAAGATCAGCGGGGTTAGGTACGCAGTATTTT. Its protein is CASSPRSAGLGTQYF. The rearrangement links TRBV6-5 to TRBJ2-3, with TRBD2 matching over 7 bases. V trimming: 6 bases; J trimming: 8 bases; junction bases outside the gene matches: 14. This CDR3 is 15 amino acids long. Per the germline V gene, CDR1 is MNHEY and CDR2 is SVGAGI.

This rearrangement joins TRBV11-2 to TRBJ2-7; 9 bases match TRBD1. This CDR3 region has 17 residues. J gave up 4 bases and V 5 bases, and 15 bases lay outside the gene matches. Germline V lookup: CDR1 SGHAT, CDR2 FQNNGV. CDR3 sequence: CASSLSTPGTGPYEQYF. DNA for the CDR3: TGTGCCAGCAGCCTGAGCACTCCGGGGACAGGGCCTTACGAGCAGTACTTC.

This clone was observed a few times. The chain joins TRBV5-1 to TRBJ1-4, with D perhaps matching TRBD1 (6 bases). From germline, CDR1 is SGHRS and CDR2 YFSETQ. This CDR3 is built from 15 residues. V was pared by 7 bases and J by 7 bases, with 20 bases between. The CDR3 bases are TGCGCCAGCCACCCAGGGGCCCGGGGCGCTGAAAAACTGTTTTTT. Its protein is CASHPGARGAEKLFF.

This chain's CDR3 is CATAINLREFGQPQHF. The CDR3 DNA follows: TGTGCCACCGCAATAAACCTCAGGGAATTCGGTCAGCCCCAGCATTTT. The V gene is TRBV6-6, the J gene TRBJ1-5, with D tentatively TRBD1 (5 bases). The germline V gene encodes CDR1 MNHNY and CDR2 SVGAGI (reference sequence). CDR3 size: 16 residues. The V end was cut by 10 bases, the J end by 6 bases, with 25 bases between.

CDR3 coding DNA: TGTGCCAGCTCTGTGGGACAGGGAAACTACGAGCAGTACTTC. It encodes CASSVGQGNYEQYF. This chain connects TRBV18 to TRBJ2-7, with 9 bases matching TRBD1. The length of the CDR3 is 14 residues. Germline assignment: CDR1 KGHSH and CDR2 LQKENI. V was pared by 6 bases and J by 3 bases, with 6 bases of the junction left unmatched.

The rearrangement uses TRBV4-1 and TRBJ1-4; D might be TRBD1 (5 bases). Germline CDR1 MGHRA, CDR2 YSYEKL. The V gene lost 2 bases and the J gene lost 5 bases, with 18 bases spanning the gap. The length of the CDR3 is 17 residues. The CDR3 DNA reads TGCGCCAGCAGCCAATCATTTCTTGCAGGGCAGAATGAAAAACTGTTTTTT. It encodes CASSQSFLAGQNEKLFF.

The chain carries TRBV11-2 and TRBJ2-7; perhaps TRBD1 as D (5 bases). Germline V lookup: CDR1 SGHAT, CDR2 FQNNGV. V was pared by 2 bases and J by 3 bases, with 8 bases between. This CDR3 comprises 13 residues. The CDR3: CASSLIRDYEQYF. CDR3 coding DNA: TGTGCCAGCAGCTTAATCAGGGACTACGAGCAGTACTTC. Together with reference TRBV11-2 and TRBJ2-7, the CDR3 gives the full variable domain: EAGVAQSPRYKIIEKRQSVAFWCNPISGHATLYWYQQILGQGPKLLIQFQNNGVVDDSQLPKDRFSAERLKGVDSTLKIQPAKLEDSAVYLCASSLIRDYEQYFGPGTRLTVT.

The CDR3 region is CASSSIPGQGLYSNQPQHF. The CDR3 nucleotides read TGTGCCAGTAGTTCAATTCCGGGACAGGGCCTATATAGCAATCAGCCCCAGCATTTT. This chain connects TRBV19 to TRBJ1-5; 9 bases fit TRBD1. CDR1 is LNHDA, CDR2 SQIVND, per germline (reference sequence). J lost 0 bases, V lost 5 bases, and 14 bases had no gene match. The CDR3 loop spans 19 amino acids. The whole variable domain, filled in from reference TRBV19 and TRBJ1-5, reads DGGITQSPKYLFRKEGQNVTLSCEQNLNHDAMYWYRQDPGQGLRLIYYSQIVNDFQKGDIAEGYSVSREKKESFPLTVTSAQKNPTAFYLCASSSIPGQGLYSNQPQHFGDGTRLSIL.

The gene calls are TRBV10-3 and TRBJ1-1; the D is unclear. The CDR3 is 13 amino acids. Germline V lookup: CDR1 ENHRY, CDR2 SYGVKD. V was cut by 4 bases and J by 9 bases, with 15 bases left in between. In nucleotides, the CDR3 is TGTGCCATCAGTGGTCTTTCGGAGGGCCAAGCTTTCTTT. Translating it yields CAISGLSEGQAFF.

The genes are TRBV28 and TRBJ2-3, with D hard to call. V was shortened by 6 bases and J by 3 bases, with 7 bases between the two germline ends. CDR3 size: 12 residues. Germline CDR1 MDHEN, CDR2 SYDVKM. The CDR3 DNA reads as TGTGCCAGCAGCTCTATTACAGATACGCAGTATTTT. Amino acid sequence: CASSSITDTQYF.

The J gene is TRBJ2-1, the V gene TRBV24-1; D is undetermined. CDR1 KGHDR and CDR2 SFDVKD come from the germline V gene. Trimming took off 2 bases at V and 9 bases at J, with 4 bases between the two ends. There are 11 residues in the CDR3. The CDR3 sequence: CATSDYLEQFF. CDR3 DNA sequence: TGTGCCACCAGTGATTACCTTGAGCAGTTCTTC.

DNA of the CDR3: TGCGCCAGCAGCCAGGGCAGGGGGAAAGGAAACACCATATATTTT. Encoded protein: CASSQGRGKGNTIYF. The chain recombines TRBV4-1 with TRBJ1-3; 7 bases are shared with TRBD1. The CDR3 contains 15 residues. Germline V gives CDR1 MGHRA, CDR2 YSYEKL. V shed 3 bases, J shed 4 bases, and the junction held 6 bases outside the gene matches.

V is TRBV7-3 and J is TRBJ1-3; D perhaps matches TRBD1 (6 bases). The germline V and J ends were trimmed by 5 bases and 3 bases, with 11 bases remaining between them. The germline gives CDR1 SGHTA, CDR2 FQGTGA. The CDR3 is 14 residues long. In DNA form, the CDR3 reads TGTGCCAGCAGCGTAGGGGGAAGTGGAAACACCATATATTTT. Its translation is CASSVGGSGNTIYF.

The genes are TRBV6-2 or TRBV6-3 and TRBJ2-7, with D perhaps given as TRBD1 or TRBD2 (5 bases each). Germline V lookup: CDR1 MNHEY, CDR2 SVGEGT. The CDR3 totals 14 residues. The V end lost 2 bases, the J end lost 4 bases, and 12 bases lay between the germline ends. CDR3 amino acids: CASSYMGVEYEQYF. The CDR3 nucleotides are TGTGCCAGCAGTTACATGGGGGTCGAATACGAGCAGTACTTC.

The chain combines TRBV12-3 or TRBV12-4 with TRBJ1-1, with D perhaps matching TRBD1 (6 bases). This CDR3 is 12 amino acids long. Trimming shortened V by 1 base and J by 11 bases, and 11 bases separated the two germline ends. The chain's CDR3 is CASSLGGAAAFF. The CDR3 nucleotides are TGTGCCAGCAGTTTAGGGGGGGCTGCCGCTTTCTTT.

The rearrangement links TRBV28 to TRBJ1-1, with a weak D call TRBD1 (6 bases). The CDR3 sequence is 15 residues long. The V gene lost 6 bases and the J gene lost 6 bases, with 20 bases spanning the gap. The germline CDR1 and CDR2 sequences are MDHEN and SYDVKM. CDR3 sequence reads: CASSLKSRGLAEAFF. The CDR3 region has the DNA TGTGCCAGCAGCCTAAAATCCAGGGGTCTCGCTGAAGCTTTCTTT.

This clone was picked up one time. This same CDR3 is encoded by further DNA sequences in the sample. This chain links TRBV5-4 with TRBJ2-7; D call uncertain. V gave up 4 bases and J gave up 0 bases, with 5 bases separating them. CDR3 size: 12 residues. Germline V gene data show CDR1 as SGHNT and CDR2 as YYREEE (reference sequence). In DNA, the CDR3 is TGTGCCAGCAGCAGGGACTCCTACGAGCAGTACTTC. This gives the protein CASSRDSYEQYF. Based on the CDR3 plus reference TRBV5-4 and TRBJ2-7, the full variable domain is ETGVTQSPTHLIKTRGQQVTLRCSSQSGHNTVSWYQQALGQGPQFIFQYYREEENGRGNFPPRFSGLQFPNYSSELNVNALELDDSALYLCASSRDSYEQYFGPGTRLTVT.

This rearrangement joins TRBV29-1 to TRBJ2-7, with 10 bases lining up with TRBD1. J lost 3 bases, V lost 7 bases, and 3 bases had no gene match. The CDR3 has 12 residues. CDR1 SQVTM and CDR2 ANQGSEA come from the germline V gene. The CDR3 spells CSAGTGDYEQYF. The CDR3 nucleotides read TGCAGCGCAGGGACAGGGGACTACGAGCAGTACTTC.